This TCR beta chain was recorded in a study of blood T cell repertoires in COVID-19. The wider study: The study drew acute and convalescent COVID-19 samples from the United States, Italy and Spain. The analysed material was cDNA or gDNA that came from T cells, B-cell-depleted T cells, or PBMCs.

Methods used by the authors: Researchers report that nucleated cell counts were estimated from reference gene primer amplification. The data were produced by immunoSEQ multiplex PCR, yet TCRdb's version contains in-frame clones alone and is incomplete. The DNA gave D and trimming, while V, J and clone size come from that table. The sample comprises roughly 280,000 clones, roughly 87% of which are singletons, and over 2% rests with the top ten. Germline V gene data show CDR1 as GTSNPN and CDR2 as SVGIG (reference sequence). The CDR3 sequence is 13 residues long. The ends were cut back, 3 bases at V and 2 bases at J, with 10 bases in the middle.

The sample was peripheral blood. The chain is built from TRBV30 and TRBJ1-2, with D maybe TRBD1 (5 bases). This clonotype was obtained from a woman in her 50s who had recovered from COVID-19. The CDR3 here is CAWRGRANYGYTF. For the CDR3, the DNA is TGTGCCTGGAGGGGCAGGGCGAACTATGGCTACACCTTC.